This is a list of T cell receptor beta chains from one sample in a study of brain T cells in children with intractable seizures. Profiled with immunoSEQ multiplex PCR; TCRdb holds only in-frame clones, not every one. This table holds approximately 40,000 clones, approximately 92% found once. Here the sequenced sample was peripheral blood, taken at surgery. The receptors shown here come from a girl aged 2-9 years with tuberous sclerosis and intractable seizures. Both conserved end residues are part of each CDR3. A D gene is named only where the DNA matches it firmly. Rows give clone size only sometimes, using once, few, many, or a class for an expanded clone.

CDR3 protein: CAWTGLPNTEAFF
CDR3 DNA: TGTGCCTGGACCGGACTCCCGAACACTGAAGCTTTCTTT
D gene: NA
V gene: TRBV30
J gene: TRBJ1-1
clone size: NA

CDR3 protein: CASSLKRGPGYGYTF
CDR3 DNA: TGTGCCAGTAGTCTTAAGAGGGGACCTGGCTATGGCTACACCTTC
D gene: NA
V gene: TRBV19
J gene: TRBJ1-2
clone size: NA

CDR3 protein: CASRRPDRAYGYTF
CDR3 DNA: TGTGCCAGCAGGCGACCAGACAGGGCCTATGGCTACACCTTC
D gene: TRBD1
V gene: TRBV6-1
J gene: TRBJ1-2
clone size: NA

CDR3 protein: CASSEGLNTEAFF
CDR3 DNA: TGTGCCAGCAGTGAAGGATTGAACACTGAAGCTTTCTTT
D gene: NA
V gene: TRBV6-1
J gene: TRBJ1-1
clone size: NA

CDR3 protein: CASTGGTGTFGANVLTF
CDR3 DNA: TGTGCCAGTACCGGAGGGACCGGGACTTTTGGGGCCAACGTCCTGACTTTC
D gene: NA
V gene: TRBV19
J gene: TRBJ2-6
clone size: NA

CDR3 protein: CASSLAVSEETQYF
CDR3 DNA: TGCGCCAGCAGCTTGGCCGTTTCGGAAGAGACCCAGTACTTC
D gene: NA
V gene: TRBV5-1
J gene: TRBJ2-5
clone size: NA

CDR3 protein: CASSFHHHNEQFF
CDR3 DNA: TGTGCCAGCAGTTTTCATCACCACAATGAGCAGTTCTTC
D gene: NA
V gene: TRBV28
J gene: TRBJ2-1
clone size: few

CDR3 protein: CASSRRRDGSDTQYF
CDR3 DNA: TGTGCCAGCAGCCGTCGCAGGGATGGGTCAGATACGCAGTATTTT
D gene: NA
V gene: TRBV7-9
J gene: TRBJ2-3
clone size: NA

CDR3 protein: CASSLDGDQPQHF
CDR3 DNA: TGTGCCAGCAGCTTAGACGGGGATCAGCCCCAGCATTTT
D gene: NA
V gene: TRBV5-8
J gene: TRBJ1-5
clone size: NA

CDR3 protein: CASSPEGGIRAFF
CDR3 DNA: TGCGCCAGCAGCCCCGAAGGGGGCATTAGAGCTTTCTTT
D gene: TRBD1
V gene: TRBV5-1
J gene: TRBJ1-1
clone size: once

CDR3 protein: CASSLAGTIGQPQHF
CDR3 DNA: TGTGCCAGCAGCTTGGCCGGGACAATTGGACAGCCCCAGCATTTT
D gene: NA
V gene: TRBV5-6
J gene: TRBJ1-5
clone size: NA

CDR3 protein: CASSRTASTNEKLFF
CDR3 DNA: TGTGCCAGCAGCAGGACAGCCTCAACTAATGAAAAACTGTTTTTT
D gene: NA
V gene: TRBV7-9
J gene: TRBJ1-4
clone size: NA

CDR3 protein: CASSQPSRDRKETQYF
CDR3 DNA: TGTGCCAGCAGCCAACCATCACGGGACAGAAAAGAGACCCAGTACTTC
D gene: TRBD1
V gene: TRBV3-1/TRBV3-2
J gene: TRBJ2-5
clone size: NA

CDR3 protein: CASSQIHRGAKDTQYF
CDR3 DNA: TGTGCCAGCAGCCAAATTCATAGGGGGGCCAAGGATACGCAGTATTTT
D gene: NA
V gene: TRBV3-1/TRBV3-2
J gene: TRBJ2-3
clone size: NA

CDR3 protein: CASSLGVTRRNTEAFF
CDR3 DNA: TGTGCCAGCAGCTTAGGGGTCACCCGGCGGAACACTGAAGCTTTCTTT
D gene: NA
V gene: TRBV7-2
J gene: TRBJ1-1
clone size: NA

CDR3 protein: CASSLRGAGELFF
CDR3 DNA: TGTGCCAGCAGTTTAAGAGGGGCCGGGGAGCTGTTTTTT
D gene: NA
V gene: TRBV12-3/TRBV12-4
J gene: TRBJ2-2
clone size: NA

CDR3 protein: CASSLRASGGRTDTQYF
CDR3 DNA: TGTGCCAGCAGCTTAAGGGCTAGCGGGGGGCGCACAGATACGCAGTATTTT
D gene: TRBD2
V gene: TRBV7-3
J gene: TRBJ2-3
clone size: NA

CDR3 protein: CASSRAYGGNEQFF
CDR3 DNA: TGCGCCAGCAGCCGAGCATACGGGGGCAATGAGCAGTTCTTC
D gene: NA
V gene: TRBV4-1
J gene: TRBJ2-1
clone size: NA

CDR3 protein: CASSQGRDSGNTIYF
CDR3 DNA: TGTGCCAGCAGCCAAGGTCGCGACTCTGGAAACACCATATATTTT
D gene: NA
V gene: TRBV14
J gene: TRBJ1-3
clone size: NA

CDR3 protein: CASSRQVNGEQFF
CDR3 DNA: TGTGCCAGCTCCCGACAGGTTAACGGTGAGCAGTTCTTC
D gene: NA
V gene: TRBV18
J gene: TRBJ2-1
clone size: NA

CDR3 protein: CASSPTGGDYGYTF
CDR3 DNA: TGTGCCAGCTCACCAACCGGGGGCGACTATGGCTACACCTTC
D gene: NA
V gene: TRBV18
J gene: TRBJ1-2
clone size: NA